These 30 T cell receptor beta chains were all obtained from the same sample, sequenced in a study of PD-1 blockade in classical Hodgkin lymphoma. Here immunoSEQ multiplex PCR was the method, and the copy in TCRdb shows in-frame clones only, minus some. The profile shows under 30,000 clones, roughly 70% of them singletons. Autologous stem cell transplantation was followed by relapse in every patient, and brentuximab vedotin exposure varied. The material sequenced was peripheral blood mononuclear cells (PBMCs), taken before the second cycle of nivolumab. The receptor source for this set is a human donor with classical Hodgkin lymphoma.

This clone has just one count. V gene TRBV27 combines with J gene TRBJ1-5; D call uncertain. V was trimmed by 3 bases and J by 0 bases, leaving 15 bases between them. Per germline, CDR1 MNHEY and CDR2 SMNVEV (reference sequence). The CDR3 contains 17 residues. The CDR3 coding sequence is TGTGCCAGCAGTTTTCGGGCCATAGGGCCTAGCAATCAGCCCCAGCATTTT. Protein: CASSFRAIGPSNQPQHF.

The chain employs TRBV13 and TRBJ2-3, with a possible D match to TRBD1 (5 bases). CDR1 is PRHDT and CDR2 is FYEKMQ in the germline V gene (reference sequence). The V end lost 5 bases, the J end lost 1 base, and 13 bases lay between the germline ends. The CDR3 consists of 15 residues. CDR3 in amino acids: CASSTIRVGTDTQYF. CDR3 bases: TGTGCCAGCAGCACAATCAGGGTTGGCACAGATACGCAGTATTTT.

This chain joins TRBV28 and TRBJ2-7; maybe TRBD1 (6 bases). CDR1 and CDR2 from the germline V gene are MDHEN and SYDVKM. The CDR3 has 12 amino acids. V was cut by 8 bases and J by 2 bases, with 10 bases left in between. The CDR3 spells CASRDRPYEQYF. The CDR3 coding sequence is TGTGCCAGCCGCGACAGGCCCTACGAGCAGTACTTC.

A few counts support this clone. The chain recombines TRBV4-2 with TRBJ1-3; D remains ambiguous. CDR1 LGHNA and CDR2 YNFKEQ come from the germline V gene. V lost 5 bases and J lost 0, with 8 bases in between. This CDR3 comprises 14 residues. This CDR3 is CASSESGSGNTIYF. CDR3 coding DNA: TGTGCCAGCAGCGAATCAGGCTCTGGAAACACCATATATTTT.

The V and J genes are TRBV7-2 and TRBJ1-1, with 8 positions matching TRBD1. The CDR3 totals 15 residues. The ends lost 5 bases at V and 1 base at J; junction bases unmatched: 6. CDR1 SGHTA and CDR2 FQGNSA come from the germline V gene. The CDR3 nucleotides read TGTGCCAGCAGCGATGACGGGACAGGGAACACTGAAGCTTTCTTT. This gives the protein CASSDDGTGNTEAFF.

The DNA of the CDR3 is TGTGCCAGCAGGGGCATCGGGGAGCTGTTTTTT. Its translation is CASRGIGELFF. The chain recombines TRBV9 with TRBJ2-2; no firm D call. This CDR3 has 11 amino acids. Germline CDR1 and CDR2: SGDLS and YYNGEE. Deletions cut 5 bases from V and 7 bases from J, with 6 bases between.

V and J are TRBV4-1 and TRBJ2-7; 9 nucleotides align to TRBD1. The CDR3 is made up of 16 amino acids. Germline V CDR1 and CDR2: MGHRA, YSYEKL. V trimming: 0 bases; J trimming: 7 bases; junction bases outside the gene matches: 10. The CDR3 is CASSQDTGTGFLEQYF. CDR3 sequence (DNA): TGCGCCAGCAGCCAAGATACCGGGACAGGGTTCTTGGAGCAGTACTTC.

This chain uses TRBV10-2 with TRBJ2-1; tentatively, D is TRBD2 (6 bases). Germline-derived CDR1 and CDR2 are WSHSY and SAAADI. This CDR3 region has 14 residues. Trimming removed 8 bases at V and 6 bases at J, with 17 bases between. The CDR3 DNA reads as TGCGCCAGCGAGGATTCTTGGGAGGTCAATGAGCAGTTCTTC. Its translation is CASEDSWEVNEQFF.

The chain combines TRBV19 with TRBJ1-1, with D perhaps TRBD1 (6 bases). Germline CDR1 LNHDA, CDR2 SQIVND (reference sequence). CDR3 length: 13 amino acids. V was trimmed by 3 bases and J by 6 bases, leaving 11 bases between them. The CDR3 DNA reads TGTGCCAGTAGTATTCAAGGGGGGGCTGAAGCTTTCTTT. This gives the protein CASSIQGGAEAFF.

This clone showed up just a few times. V gene TRBV30 combines with J gene TRBJ1-2; tentatively, D is TRBD1 (5 bases). The CDR3 loop spans 13 amino acids. V shed 3 bases and J shed 6 bases, with 14 bases lying between them. Germline V lookup: CDR1 GTSNPN, CDR2 SVGIG (reference sequence). The CDR3: CAWSAGALHGYTF. The CDR3 bases are TGTGCCTGGAGCGCTGGGGCCCTGCATGGCTACACCTTC.

This chain links TRBV19 with TRBJ2-3; perhaps TRBD1 as D (5 bases). Germline V lookup: CDR1 LNHDA, CDR2 SQIVND (reference sequence). CDR3 length equals 14 residues. V was pared by 7 bases and J by 5 bases, with 16 bases between. The CDR3 coding sequence is TGTGCCAGTATGGAAGAAGGGGCCGTAGATACGCAGTATTTT. It specifies CASMEEGAVDTQYF.

V and J are TRBV19 and TRBJ1-5; D gene uncertain. This CDR3 has 16 amino acids. V lost 10 bases to trimming and J lost 0 bases, with 19 bases between them. Germline values: CDR1 LNHDA, CDR2 SQIVND (reference sequence). The CDR3 coding sequence is TGTGCCACCATGGAAGGGAGATACTATAGCAATCAGCCCCAGCATTTT. Encoded protein: CATMEGRYYSNQPQHF.

This clone is a singleton in its sample. The chain joins TRBV5-6 to TRBJ2-5; maybe TRBD1 (6 bases). Germline CDR1 reads SGHDT; CDR2 reads YYEEEE. V lost 3 bases, J lost 1 base, and 16 bases lay in between. The CDR3 runs 16 residues. CDR3 region: CASSSREQGFQETQYF. The CDR3, as DNA: TGTGCCAGCAGCTCCCGCGAACAGGGATTCCAAGAGACCCAGTACTTC.

This clone is categorized as medium-sized. The chain employs TRBV2 and TRBJ2-5, with a weak D call TRBD2 (5 bases). Germline V gene data show CDR1 as SNHLY and CDR2 as FYNNEI. Trimming left V 3 bases short and J 5 bases short, with 13 bases between. CDR3 length: 14 amino acids. The CDR3 DNA sequence: TGTGCCAGCAGTGATAGGGTAGCGACGGAGACCCAGTACTTC. Translating gives CASSDRVATETQYF.

The chain has TRBV11-2 and TRBJ1-4; D uncertain. There are 12 residues in the CDR3. V lost 1 base to trimming and J lost 7 bases, with 4 bases between them. Germline CDR1 is SGHAT and CDR2 is FQNNGV. The CDR3 here is CASSLVGEKLFF. The CDR3 region has the DNA TGTGCCAGCAGCTTAGTAGGTGAAAAACTGTTTTTT.

This clone came up once. This chain joins TRBV5-5 and TRBJ2-3; 11 nucleotides agree with TRBD2. The CDR3 length is 17 residues. Trimming cost V 2 bases and J 2 bases; bases outside gene matches: 7. Germline V lookup: CDR1 SGHKS, CDR2 YYEKEE (reference sequence). The CDR3 loop reads CASSFKTSGALTDTQYF. The CDR3 region has the DNA TGTGCCAGCAGCTTTAAGACTAGCGGGGCCCTCACAGATACGCAGTATTTT.

The chain uses TRBV19 and TRBJ2-7; tentative D call: TRBD1 (6 bases). CDR1 and CDR2 from the germline V gene are LNHDA and SQIVND (reference sequence). CDR3 size: 14 residues. The V and J ends lost 3 bases and 5 bases respectively, with 14 bases between them. This CDR3 reads CASSIRQGPDEQYF. DNA for the CDR3: TGTGCCAGTAGTATTAGGCAGGGGCCTGACGAGCAGTACTTC.

The rearrangement links TRBV7-6 to TRBJ2-2, with unresolved D. The CDR3 spans 13 residues. Trimming cost V 7 bases and J 6 bases, with 12 bases left between them. Germline assignment: CDR1 SGHVS and CDR2 FNYEAQ. CDR3 nucleotide sequence: TGTGCCAGCAAGAAGTTGGGCCCCGGGGAGCTGTTTTTT. Protein product: CASKKLGPGELFF.

The chain carries TRBV14 and TRBJ2-1; D is possibly TRBD1 (6 bases). The CDR3 runs 16 residues. Germline CDR1 reads SGHDN; CDR2 reads FVKESK. Trimming shortened V by 4 bases and J by 3 bases, and 16 bases separated the two germline ends. CDR3 sequence (DNA): TGTGCCAGCAGCCTAGATACAGGGCGGGTCTACAATGAGCAGTTCTTC. It codes for CASSLDTGRVYNEQFF.

V is TRBV9 and J is TRBJ1-5; weak D call: TRBD1 (5 bases). V lost 2 bases to trimming and J lost 0 bases, with 15 bases between them. Germline V gene data show CDR1 as SGDLS and CDR2 as YYNGEE. The CDR3 extends over 17 amino acids. CDR3 in amino acids: CASSVRRTPYSNQPQHF. For the CDR3, the DNA is TGTGCCAGCAGCGTCCGGCGGACACCTTATAGCAATCAGCCCCAGCATTTT.

As DNA, the CDR3 is TGCGCCAGCAGCCAATCCTCGGGCCAGGGAGTCTACGAGCAGTACTTC. Its translation: CASSQSSGQGVYEQYF. This chain joins TRBV4-1 and TRBJ2-7, with D perhaps TRBD1 or TRBD2 (5 bases each). Germline V gives CDR1 MGHRA, CDR2 YSYEKL. Deletions cut 2 bases from V and 3 bases from J, with 17 bases between. The CDR3 covers 16 residues.

The rearrangement uses TRBV19 and TRBJ2-1; 8 nucleotides line up with TRBD2. Germline CDR1 and CDR2: LNHDA and SQIVND (reference sequence). Trimming took 0 bases from V and 10 from J; bases not matched to a gene: 11. This CDR3 region has 16 residues. CDR3 region: CASSIDGGGSWGEQFF. Written as DNA, the CDR3 is TGTGCCAGTAGTATAGACGGCGGGGGGTCTTGGGGAGAGCAGTTCTTC.

J is TRBJ2-1 and V is TRBV28; 11 bases line up with TRBD2. Germline lookup yields CDR1 MDHEN and CDR2 SYDVKM. This CDR3 is 16 amino acids long. The trim removed 5 bases at V and 3 bases at J, leaving 6 bases unmatched. CDR3 sequence: CASSGDLAGGYNEQFF. The CDR3 DNA reads as TGTGCCAGCAGTGGAGACCTAGCGGGGGGCTACAATGAGCAGTTCTTC. Drawing the rest from reference TRBV28 and TRBJ2-1, the complete variable domain is DVKVTQSSRYLVKRTGEKVFLECVQDMDHENMFWYRQDPGLGLRLIYFSYDVKMKEKGDIPEGYSVSREKKERFSLILESASTNQTSMYLCASSGDLAGGYNEQFFGPGTRLTVL.

Note on this clone: At one of its ends the junction is not consistent with the germline gene, which may arise from a read error. The chain uses TRBV27 and TRBJ2-7; D unresolved. There are 16 residues in the CDR3. Germline CDR1 and CDR2: MNHEY and SMNVEV (reference sequence). The CDR3 coding sequence is TGTGCCAGCAGTTCCTTCGAACCAAAATACTCCCACGAGCAGTACTTC. Translation gives CASSSFEPKYSHEQYF.

A single count supports this clone. This chain links TRBV27 with TRBJ2-6, with D possibly matching TRBD1 (6 bases). V shed 5 bases and J shed 3 bases, with 11 bases lying between them. The V gene's germline CDR1 is MNHEY and CDR2 SMNVEV (reference sequence). The CDR3 is made up of 15 amino acids. CDR3 DNA sequence: TGTGCCAGCAGTCCGACAGGTCTTGGGGCCAACGTCCTGACTTTC. Amino acid sequence: CASSPTGLGANVLTF.

The chain uses TRBV30 and TRBJ2-7; 9 positions match TRBD2. Germline V lookup: CDR1 GTSNPN, CDR2 SVGIG (reference sequence). The V gene end was trimmed by 7 bases and the J gene end by 2 bases; junction bases not matched to a gene: 3. The CDR3 contains 12 residues. The CDR3 DNA reads as TGTGCCTTCAGCGGGGGGACCTACGAGCAGTACTTC. It codes for CAFSGGTYEQYF.

On this clone itself: At one of its ends the junction is not consistent with the germline gene, which may arise from a read error. The gene calls are TRBV7-7 and TRBJ2-3; D gene uncertain. From germline, CDR1 is SSHAT and CDR2 FNYEAQ (reference sequence). This CDR3 contains 14 residues. CDR3 bases: TGTGCTAGCAGCTTAACCCTGGGGTGGGATACGCAGTATTTT. Its protein is CASSLTLGWDTQYF.

V usage is TRBV7-9 and J usage is TRBJ2-6; D uncertain. The CDR3 covers 13 residues. The germline V and J ends were trimmed by 5 bases and 2 bases, with 4 bases remaining between them. Germline V gives CDR1 SEHNR, CDR2 FQNEAQ (reference sequence). The CDR3 nucleotides are TGTGCCAGCAGCCTCCCTGGGGCCAACGTCCTGACTTTC. It codes for CASSLPGANVLTF.

The CDR3 loop reads CASSSGRWAEAFF. CDR3 DNA: TGTGCCAGCAGCTCAGGGAGGTGGGCTGAAGCTTTCTTT. The V and J genes are TRBV11-2 and TRBJ1-1, with a possible D match to TRBD1 (5 bases). Germline V gene lookup returns CDR1 SGHAT and CDR2 FQNNGV. This CDR3 is built from 13 residues. V was cut by 4 bases and J by 6 bases, with 12 bases left in between.

Worth noting for this clone: The same CDR3 is also encoded by other DNA sequences in this sample. The rearrangement uses TRBV6-6 and TRBJ1-3, with no clear D. There are 12 residues in the CDR3. Germline V gene data show CDR1 as MNHNY and CDR2 as SVGAGI (reference sequence). V lost 3 bases, J lost 1 base, and 1 base lay in between. DNA for the CDR3: TGTGCCAGCAGTTATTCTGGAAACACCATATATTTT. Protein: CASSYSGNTIYF.